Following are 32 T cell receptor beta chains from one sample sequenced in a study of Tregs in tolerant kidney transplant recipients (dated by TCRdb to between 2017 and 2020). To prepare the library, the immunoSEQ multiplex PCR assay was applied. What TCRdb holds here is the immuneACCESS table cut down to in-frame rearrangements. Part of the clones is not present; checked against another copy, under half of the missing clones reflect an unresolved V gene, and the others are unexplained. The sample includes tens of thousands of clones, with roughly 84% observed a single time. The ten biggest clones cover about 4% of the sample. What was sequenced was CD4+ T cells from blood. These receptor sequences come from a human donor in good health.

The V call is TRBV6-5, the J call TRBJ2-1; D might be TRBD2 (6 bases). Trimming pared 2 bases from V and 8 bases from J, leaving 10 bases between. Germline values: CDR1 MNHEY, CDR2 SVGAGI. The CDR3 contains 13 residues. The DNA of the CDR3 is TGTGCCAGCAGTTACGCGGGGACTCATGAGCAGTTCTTC. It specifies CASSYAGTHEQFF.

The CDR3 coding sequence is TGCGCCAGCAGCCAACCCACAACGCTAGCGGGGGGGACAAACACCGGGGAGCTGTTTTTT. Translating it yields CASSQPTTLAGGTNTGELFF. This chain connects TRBV4-1 to TRBJ2-2; 12 bases agree with TRBD2. Germline CDR1 is MGHRA and CDR2 is YSYEKL. V lost 2 bases and J lost 2; bases outside the gene matches: 12. There are 20 residues in the CDR3.

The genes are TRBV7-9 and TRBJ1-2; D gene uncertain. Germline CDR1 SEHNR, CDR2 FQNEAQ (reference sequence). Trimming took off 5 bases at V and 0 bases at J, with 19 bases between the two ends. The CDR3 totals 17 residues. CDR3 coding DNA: TGTGCCAGCAGCCCCTTGGGCATACTAGGAGCTAACTATGGCTACACCTTC. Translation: CASSPLGILGANYGYTF.

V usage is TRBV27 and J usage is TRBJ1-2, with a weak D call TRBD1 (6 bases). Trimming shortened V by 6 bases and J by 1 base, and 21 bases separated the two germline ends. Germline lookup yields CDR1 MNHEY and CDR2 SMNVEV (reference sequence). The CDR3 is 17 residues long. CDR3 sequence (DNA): TGTGCCAGCAGCTATACTAAACTTAACAGGGTTAACTATGGCTACACCTTC. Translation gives CASSYTKLNRVNYGYTF.

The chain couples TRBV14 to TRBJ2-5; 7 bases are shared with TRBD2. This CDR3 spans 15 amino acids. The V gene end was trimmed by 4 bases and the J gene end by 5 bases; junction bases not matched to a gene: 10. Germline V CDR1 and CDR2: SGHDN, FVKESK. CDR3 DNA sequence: TGTGCCAGCAGCCCTTGGGGGGGTGGCGACGAGACCCAGTACTTC. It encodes CASSPWGGGDETQYF.

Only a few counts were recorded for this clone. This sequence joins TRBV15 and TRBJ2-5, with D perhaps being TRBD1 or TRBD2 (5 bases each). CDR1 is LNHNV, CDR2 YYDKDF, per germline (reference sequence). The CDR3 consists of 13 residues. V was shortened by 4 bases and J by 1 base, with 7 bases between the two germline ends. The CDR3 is CATSMGTQETQYF. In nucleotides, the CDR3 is TGTGCCACCAGCATGGGGACCCAAGAGACCCAGTACTTC.

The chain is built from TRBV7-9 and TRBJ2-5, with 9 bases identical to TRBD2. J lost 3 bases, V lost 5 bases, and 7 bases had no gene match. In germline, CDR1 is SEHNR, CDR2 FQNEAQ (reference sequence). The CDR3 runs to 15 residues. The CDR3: CASSILAGPKETQYF. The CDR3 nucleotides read TGTGCCAGCAGCATACTAGCGGGTCCAAAAGAGACCCAGTACTTC.

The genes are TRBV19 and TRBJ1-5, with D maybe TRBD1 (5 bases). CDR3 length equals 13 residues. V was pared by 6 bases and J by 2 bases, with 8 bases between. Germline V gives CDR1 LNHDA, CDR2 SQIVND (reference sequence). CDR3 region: CASRGRGNQPQHF. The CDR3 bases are TGTGCCAGTAGAGGCAGGGGCAATCAGCCCCAGCATTTT.

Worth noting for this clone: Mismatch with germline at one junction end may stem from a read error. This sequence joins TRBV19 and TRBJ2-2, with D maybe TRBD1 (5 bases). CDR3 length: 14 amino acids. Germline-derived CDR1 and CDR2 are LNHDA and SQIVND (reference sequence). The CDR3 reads CASSIEGFQGALFF. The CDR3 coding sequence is TGTGCCAGTAGTATAGAAGGATTCCAAGGGGCGCTGTTTTTT.

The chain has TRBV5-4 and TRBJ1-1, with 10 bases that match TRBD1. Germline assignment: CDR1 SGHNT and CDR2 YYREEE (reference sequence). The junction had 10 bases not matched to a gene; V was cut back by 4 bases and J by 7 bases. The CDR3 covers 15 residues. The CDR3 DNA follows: TGTGCCAGCAGCCCAGGGACAGGGGTTGTTGGTGAAGCTTTCTTT. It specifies CASSPGTGVVGEAFF.

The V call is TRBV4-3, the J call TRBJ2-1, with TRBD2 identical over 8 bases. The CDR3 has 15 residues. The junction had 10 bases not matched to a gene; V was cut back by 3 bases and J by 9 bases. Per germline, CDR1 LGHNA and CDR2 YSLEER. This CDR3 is CASSQLKRESGEQFF. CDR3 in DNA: TGCGCCAGCAGCCAGCTCAAGCGGGAGTCCGGTGAGCAGTTCTTC.

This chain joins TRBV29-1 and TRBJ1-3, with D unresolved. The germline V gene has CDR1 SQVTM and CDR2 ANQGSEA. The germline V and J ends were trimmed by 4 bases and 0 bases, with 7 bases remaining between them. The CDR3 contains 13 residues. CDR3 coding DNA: TGCAGCGTTGCAGTCAGCTCTGGAAACACCATATATTTT. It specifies CSVAVSSGNTIYF.

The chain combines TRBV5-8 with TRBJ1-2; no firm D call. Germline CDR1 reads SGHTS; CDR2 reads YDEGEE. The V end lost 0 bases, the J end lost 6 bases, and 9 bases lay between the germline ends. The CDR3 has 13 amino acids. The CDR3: CASSLVLRDGYTF. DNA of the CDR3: TGTGCCAGCAGCTTGGTACTTCGGGATGGCTACACCTTC.

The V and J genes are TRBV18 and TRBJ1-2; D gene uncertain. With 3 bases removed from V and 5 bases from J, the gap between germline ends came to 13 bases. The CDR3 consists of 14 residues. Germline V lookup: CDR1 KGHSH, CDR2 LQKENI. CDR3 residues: CASSPGNSGYGYTF. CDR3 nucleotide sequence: TGTGCCAGCTCACCCGGGAACAGTGGATATGGCTACACCTTC.

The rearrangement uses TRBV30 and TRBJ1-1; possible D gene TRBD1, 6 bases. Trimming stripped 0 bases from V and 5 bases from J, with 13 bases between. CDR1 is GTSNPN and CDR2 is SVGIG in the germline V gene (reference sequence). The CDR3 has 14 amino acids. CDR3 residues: CAWSVGRGSTEAFF. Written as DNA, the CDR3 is TGTGCCTGGAGTGTCGGCAGGGGTAGTACTGAAGCTTTCTTT.

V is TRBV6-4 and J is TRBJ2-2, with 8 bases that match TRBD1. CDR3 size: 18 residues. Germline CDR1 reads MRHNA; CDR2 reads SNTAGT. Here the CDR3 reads CVIKKVPGRQGCTGELFF. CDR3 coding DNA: TGTGTCATAAAAAAAGTGCCCGGAAGACAGGGGTGCACCGGGGAGCTGTTTTTT.

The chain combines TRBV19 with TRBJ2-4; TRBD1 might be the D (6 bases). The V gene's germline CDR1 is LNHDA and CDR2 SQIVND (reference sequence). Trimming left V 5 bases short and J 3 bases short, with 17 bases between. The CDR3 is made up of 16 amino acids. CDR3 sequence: CASSPPGHLLKNIQYF. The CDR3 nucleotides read TGTGCCAGTAGTCCCCCGGGACACCTACTCAAAAACATTCAGTACTTC.

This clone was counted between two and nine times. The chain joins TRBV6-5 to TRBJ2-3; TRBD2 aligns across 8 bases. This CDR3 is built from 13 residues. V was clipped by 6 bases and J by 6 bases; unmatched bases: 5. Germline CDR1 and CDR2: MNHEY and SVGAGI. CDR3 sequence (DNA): TGTGCCAGCAGAGAACCGGGGGGGGATACGCAGTATTTT. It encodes CASREPGGDTQYF.

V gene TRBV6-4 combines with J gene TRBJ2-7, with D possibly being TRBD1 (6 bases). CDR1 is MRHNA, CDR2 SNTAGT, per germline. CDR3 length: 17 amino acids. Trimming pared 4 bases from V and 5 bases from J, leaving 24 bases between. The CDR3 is CASSGPRDWGRIHEQYF. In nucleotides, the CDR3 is TGTGCCAGCAGTGGCCCCCGAGACTGGGGGCGCATCCACGAGCAGTACTTC.

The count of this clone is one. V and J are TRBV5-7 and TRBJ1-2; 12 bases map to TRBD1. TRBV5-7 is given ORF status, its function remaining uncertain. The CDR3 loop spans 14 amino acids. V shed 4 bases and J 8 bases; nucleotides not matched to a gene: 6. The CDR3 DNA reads TGTGCCAGCAGCAGGGACAGGGGGCGGGAAGGCTACACCTTC. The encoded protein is CASSRDRGREGYTF.

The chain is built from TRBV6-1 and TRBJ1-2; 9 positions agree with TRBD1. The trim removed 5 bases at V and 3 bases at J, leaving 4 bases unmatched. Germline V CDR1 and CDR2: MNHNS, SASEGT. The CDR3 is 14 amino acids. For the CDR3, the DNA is TGTGCCAGCAGTCCGGACAGGGGTTACTATGGCTACACCTTC. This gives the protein CASSPDRGYYGYTF.

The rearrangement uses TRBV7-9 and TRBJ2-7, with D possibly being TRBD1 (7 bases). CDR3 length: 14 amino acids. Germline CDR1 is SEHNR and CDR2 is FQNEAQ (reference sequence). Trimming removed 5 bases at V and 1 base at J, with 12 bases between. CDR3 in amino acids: CASSGRGVSYEQYF. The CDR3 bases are TGTGCCAGCAGCGGCAGGGGGGTATCCTACGAGCAGTACTTC.

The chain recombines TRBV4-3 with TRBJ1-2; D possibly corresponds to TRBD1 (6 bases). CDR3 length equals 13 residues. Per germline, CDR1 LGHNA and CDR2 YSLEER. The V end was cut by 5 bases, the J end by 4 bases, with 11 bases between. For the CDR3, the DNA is TGCGCCAGCAGCACCAGGGGAGGCTATGGCTACACCTTC. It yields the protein CASSTRGGYGYTF.

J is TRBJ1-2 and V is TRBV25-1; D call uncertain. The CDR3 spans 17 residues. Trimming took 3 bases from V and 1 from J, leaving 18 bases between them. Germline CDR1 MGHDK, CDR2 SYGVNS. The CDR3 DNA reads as TGTGCCAGCAGTGATTTTGGAAGGGAGGGATTTAACTATGGCTACACCTTC. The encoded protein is CASSDFGREGFNYGYTF.

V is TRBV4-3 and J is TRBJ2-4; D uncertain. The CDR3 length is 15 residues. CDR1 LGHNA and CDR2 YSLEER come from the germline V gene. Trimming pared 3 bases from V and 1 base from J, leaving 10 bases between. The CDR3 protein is CASSQDNYAKNIQYF. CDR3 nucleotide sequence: TGCGCCAGCAGCCAGGATAATTATGCCAAAAACATTCAGTACTTC.

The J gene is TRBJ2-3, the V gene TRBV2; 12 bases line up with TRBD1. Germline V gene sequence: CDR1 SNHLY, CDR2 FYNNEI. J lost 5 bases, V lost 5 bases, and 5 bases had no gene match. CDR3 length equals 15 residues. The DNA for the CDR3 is TGTGCCAGCAGTAGGGACAGGGGGCCTGGAGATACGCAGTATTTT. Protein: CASSRDRGPGDTQYF.

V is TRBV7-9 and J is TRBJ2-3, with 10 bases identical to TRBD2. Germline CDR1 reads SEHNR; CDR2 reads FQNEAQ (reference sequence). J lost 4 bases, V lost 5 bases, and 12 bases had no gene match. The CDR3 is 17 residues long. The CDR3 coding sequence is TGTGCCAGCAGCGCCAGGTTGGGACTAGCGACGGCAGATACGCAGTATTTT. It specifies CASSARLGLATADTQYF.

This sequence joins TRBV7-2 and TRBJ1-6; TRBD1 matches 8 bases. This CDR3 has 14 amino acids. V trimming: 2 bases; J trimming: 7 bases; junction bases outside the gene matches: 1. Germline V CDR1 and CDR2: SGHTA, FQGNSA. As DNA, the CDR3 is TGTGCCAGCAGCTTAAGACAGGGGAATTCACCCCTCCACTTT. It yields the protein CASSLRQGNSPLHF.

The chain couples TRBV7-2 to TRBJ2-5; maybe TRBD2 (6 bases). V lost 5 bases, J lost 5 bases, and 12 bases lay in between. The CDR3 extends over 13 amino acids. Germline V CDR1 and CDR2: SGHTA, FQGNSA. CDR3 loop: CASSTTSPETQYF. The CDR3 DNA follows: TGTGCCAGCAGCACGACTAGTCCCGAGACCCAGTACTTC.

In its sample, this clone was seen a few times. The CDR3 protein is CASSLAYLSEQFF. As DNA, the CDR3 is TGTGCCAGCAGCTTAGCGTACTTGAGTGAGCAGTTCTTC. The genes are TRBV7-6 and TRBJ2-1; D is undetermined. The CDR3 length is 13 residues. Trimming shortened V by 0 bases and J by 9 bases, and 9 bases separated the two germline ends. Germline V gives CDR1 SGHVS, CDR2 FNYEAQ. The variable domain in full, with the rest retrieved from reference TRBV7-6 and TRBJ2-1, is GAGVSQSPRYKVTKRGQDVALRCDPISGHVSLYWYRQALGQGPEFLTYFNYEAQQDKSGLPNDRFSAERPEGSISTLTIQRTEQRDSAMYRCASSLAYLSEQFFGPGTRLTVL.

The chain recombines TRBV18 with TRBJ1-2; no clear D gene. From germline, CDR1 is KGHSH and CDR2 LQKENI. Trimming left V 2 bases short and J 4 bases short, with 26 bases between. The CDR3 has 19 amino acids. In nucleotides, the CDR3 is TGTGCCAGCTCACCAATAAACCAGCAGCCGAAACAAAAAACCTATGGCTACACCTTC. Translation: CASSPINQQPKQKTYGYTF.

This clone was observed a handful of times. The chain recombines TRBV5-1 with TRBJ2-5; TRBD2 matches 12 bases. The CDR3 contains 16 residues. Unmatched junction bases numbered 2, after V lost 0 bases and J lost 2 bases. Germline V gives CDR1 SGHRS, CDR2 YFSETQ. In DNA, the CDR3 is TGCGCCAGCAGCTTGGATCTAGCGGGGGGGCAAGAGACCCAGTACTTC. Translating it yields CASSLDLAGGQETQYF. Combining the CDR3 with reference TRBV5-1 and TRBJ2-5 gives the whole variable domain KAGVTQTPRYLIKTRGQQVTLSCSPISGHRSVSWYQQTPGQGLQFLFEYFSETQRNKGNFPGRFSGRQFSNSRSEMNVSTLELGDSALYLCASSLDLAGGQETQYFGPGTRLLVL.